This T cell receptor (beta chain) was captured by sequencing in a study of blood T cell repertoires in COVID-19. The overall study: Acute and convalescent COVID-19 samples came from the United States, Italy and Spain.

Under the authors' procedure: Amplification with reference gene primers provided the estimates of nucleated cell counts. TCRdb keeps only in-frame clones here, not all; method: immunoSEQ multiplex PCR. Clone size and the V and J calls come from that table; the DNA yielded D and trimming. The table has 150,000 to 200,000 clones, approximately 79% seen once. Trimming pared 2 bases from V and 0 bases from J, leaving 14 bases between. CDR1 and CDR2 (germline): SGHTA, FQGTGA. CDR3 length: 17 residues. The receptor's source is a woman between 35 and 50 years old with COVID-19, enrolled during active disease. The rearrangement uses TRBV7-3 and TRBJ2-1, with a tentative D call TRBD1 (5 bases). Sequencing was carried out using peripheral blood. This CDR3 is CASSLGYGDSSYNEQFF. In DNA, the CDR3 is TGTGCCAGCAGCTTAGGATATGGTGACAGCTCCTACAATGAGCAGTTCTTC.